The 30 T cell receptor beta chains in this list originate from one sample, sequenced in a study of cytomegalovirus exposure and HLA in healthy donors. PCR primers comprised 60 Vbeta and 13 Jbeta primers. Here immunoSEQ multiplex PCR was the method, and the copy in TCRdb shows in-frame clones only, minus some. The repertoire holds 200,000 to 300,000 clones, with approximately 85% as singletons. The sample consisted of PBMCs. The origin of the receptors is a girl aged 2 to 10 in good health and CMV-seronegative.

V usage is TRBV7-9 and J usage is TRBJ2-7; 9 bases are a match to TRBD1. V trimming: 1 base; J trimming: 6 bases; junction bases outside the gene matches: 1. CDR1 is SEHNR and CDR2 is FQNEAQ in the germline V gene (reference sequence). The CDR3 runs to 13 residues. The CDR3 protein is CASSLGGQGEQYF. The CDR3 DNA reads TGTGCCAGCAGCTTAGGGGGACAGGGCGAGCAGTACTTC.

This clone has a handful of counts. V usage is TRBV5-1 and J usage is TRBJ2-1; TRBD2 matches at 12 bases. The CDR3 is 20 amino acids. Germline V gene data show CDR1 as SGHRS and CDR2 as YFSETQ. V gave up 0 bases and J gave up 0 bases; unmatched junction bases: 10. CDR3 sequence (DNA): TGCGCCAGCAGCTTGGCCCCGGTAGGACTAGCGGGGAGCTCCTACAATGAGCAGTTCTTC. This codes for CASSLAPVGLAGSSYNEQFF.

This chain joins TRBV19 and TRBJ1-2; the match to TRBD1 covers 9 bases. CDR3 size: 15 residues. The germline gives CDR1 LNHDA, CDR2 SQIVND (reference sequence). The junction had 8 bases not matched to a gene; V was cut back by 5 bases and J by 4 bases. Written as DNA, the CDR3 is TGTGCCAGTAGTTCGCAGGGGGACAGGGTCTATGGCTACACCTTC. This codes for CASSSQGDRVYGYTF.

The V and J genes are TRBV2 and TRBJ2-7; D is unresolved. The CDR3 spans 11 residues. V lost 6 bases, J lost 2 bases, and 5 bases lay in between. Germline V gives CDR1 SNHLY, CDR2 FYNNEI. CDR3 sequence (DNA): TGTGCCAGCAGCCTAACCTACGAGCAGTACTTC. As protein: CASSLTYEQYF.

The rearrangement uses TRBV5-1 and TRBJ2-7; perhaps TRBD1 as D (6 bases). This CDR3 spans 15 amino acids. Trimming removed 0 bases from V and 1 base from J, with 11 bases in between. CDR1 and CDR2 (germline): SGHRS, YFSETQ. The CDR3 DNA reads TGCGCCAGCAGCTTGGGCCAGGGGCCTTCCTACGAGCAGTACTTC. The encoded protein is CASSLGQGPSYEQYF.

V and J are TRBV7-8 and TRBJ1-5; 8 nucleotides line up with TRBD1. The CDR3 covers 14 residues. V lost 3 bases to trimming and J lost 6 bases; unmatched junction nucleotides: 4. Germline V gene lookup returns CDR1 SGHVS and CDR2 FQNEAQ. Here the CDR3 DNA reads TGTGCCAGCAGCTTTTACAGGGGGGTTCAGCCCCAGCATTTT. Residues: CASSFYRGVQPQHF.

The V gene is TRBV2, the J gene TRBJ1-2; D is perhaps TRBD1 (6 bases). Germline V gene data show CDR1 as SNHLY and CDR2 as FYNNEI. Trimming left V 6 bases short and J 6 bases short, with 17 bases between. The CDR3 spans 14 residues. The CDR3 loop reads CASRGQGRRDGYTF. CDR3 DNA sequence: TGTGCCAGCAGGGGTCAGGGGCGCCGCGATGGCTACACCTTC.

The chain combines TRBV5-5 with TRBJ1-1, with 10 nucleotides matching TRBD1. With 3 bases clipped from V and 3 bases from J, the junction kept 2 bases outside the gene matches. Germline V gives CDR1 SGHKS, CDR2 YYEKEE (reference sequence). The CDR3 is made up of 14 amino acids. The CDR3 is CASSWGQGYTEAFF. The CDR3 bases are TGTGCCAGCAGCTGGGGACAGGGGTACACTGAAGCTTTCTTT. Drawing the rest from reference TRBV5-5 and TRBJ1-1, the complete variable domain is DAGVTQSPTHLIKTRGQQVTLRCSPISGHKSVSWYQQVLGQGPQFIFQYYEKEERGRGNFPDRFSARQFPNYSSELNVNALLLGDSALYLCASSWGQGYTEAFFGQGTRLTVV.

The chain joins TRBV5-1 to TRBJ2-2; 7 positions agree with TRBD1. From germline, CDR1 is SGHRS and CDR2 YFSETQ. V was clipped by 0 bases and J by 6 bases; unmatched bases: 8. This CDR3 spans 16 amino acids. The CDR3 DNA reads TGCGCCAGCAGCTTGGGACAGGGAGAATTAGCCGGGGAGCTGTTTTTT. Translated: CASSLGQGELAGELFF.

The genes are TRBV6-5 and TRBJ1-1, with D maybe TRBD1 (6 bases). The CDR3 has 13 residues. Trimming removed 6 bases at V and 6 bases at J, with 14 bases between. CDR1 is MNHEY and CDR2 is SVGAGI in the germline V gene. The CDR3 coding sequence is TGTGCCAGCAGCCAACAGGGTATTGCTGAAGCTTTCTTT. It is translated as CASSQQGIAEAFF.

The chain has TRBV5-6 and TRBJ1-1, with no clear D. Trimming removed 0 bases at V and 2 bases at J, with 14 bases between. The germline gives CDR1 SGHDT, CDR2 YYEEEE. CDR3 length equals 16 residues. The CDR3 spells CASSLGPGEINTEAFF. CDR3 nucleotide sequence: TGTGCCAGCAGCTTGGGACCGGGTGAGATCAACACTGAAGCTTTCTTT.

The chain has TRBV9 and TRBJ2-5, with 9 bases fitting TRBD2. This CDR3 has 16 residues. Looked up from germline, CDR1 is SGDLS and CDR2 is YYNGEE. Trimming at V came to 2 bases and at J to 0 bases, leaving 5 bases not matched to a gene. CDR3 protein: CASSVSSGGHQETQYF. The CDR3 DNA sequence: TGTGCCAGCAGCGTGTCCAGCGGGGGGCACCAAGAGACCCAGTACTTC.

This clone came up a few times. The chain links TRBV5-1 to TRBJ1-3; maybe TRBD1 (5 bases). The CDR3 length is 14 residues. Germline V gives CDR1 SGHRS, CDR2 YFSETQ. V lost 5 bases and J 0 bases, leaving 9 bases between the germline ends. The CDR3 sequence: CASRGGHSGNTIYF. The CDR3 bases are TGCGCCAGCAGGGGCGGACACTCTGGAAACACCATATATTTT.

The chain joins TRBV6-5 to TRBJ2-3; TRBD1 is a possible D gene (7 bases). The CDR3 totals 16 residues. Germline CDR1 reads MNHEY; CDR2 reads SVGAGI. V was clipped by 0 bases and J by 2 bases, with 12 bases between them. The CDR3 DNA follows: TGTGCCAGCAGTTACTCCGGCGGGACAGCCACAGATACGCAGTATTTT. This gives the protein CASSYSGGTATDTQYF.

The genes are TRBV30 and TRBJ2-3; D is perhaps TRBD1 (5 bases). CDR3 length: 12 amino acids. V gave up 3 bases and J gave up 3 bases, with 7 bases separating them. Germline assignment: CDR1 GTSNPN and CDR2 SVGIG (reference sequence). CDR3 in amino acids: CAWRKGTDTQYF. CDR3 in DNA: TGTGCCTGGAGAAAGGGGACAGATACGCAGTATTTT. The entire variable domain, with the rest obtained from reference TRBV30 and TRBJ2-3, is as follows: SQTIHQWPATLVQPVGSPLSLECTVEGTSNPNLYWYRQAAGRGLQLLFYSVGIGQISSEVPQNLSASRPQDRQFILSSKKLLLSDSGFYLCAWRKGTDTQYFGPGTRLTVL.

The chain uses TRBV4-2 and TRBJ1-3; 8 bases are a match to TRBD1. This CDR3 is 15 amino acids long. Trimming removed 4 bases from V and 7 bases from J; junction bases left unmatched: 9. From germline, CDR1 is LGHNA and CDR2 YNFKEQ. This CDR3 reads CASSLPGTGDNTIYF. In nucleotides, the CDR3 is TGTGCCAGCAGCCTTCCCGGGACAGGCGATAACACCATATATTTT.

CDR3 in DNA: TGTGCCAGCAGCAGGGGATCGGGAAACACCATATATTTT. Its protein is CASSRGSGNTIYF. This chain joins TRBV6-1 and TRBJ1-3, with D possibly matching TRBD1 (6 bases). The CDR3 spans 13 residues. Trimming left V 6 bases short and J 4 bases short, with 10 bases between. From germline, CDR1 is MNHNS and CDR2 SASEGT.

Written as DNA, the CDR3 is TGTGCCAGCAGTTCCGACAGTGGCGAGCAGTACTTC. It specifies CASSSDSGEQYF. The chain recombines TRBV6-5 with TRBJ2-7; tentatively, D is TRBD1 (5 bases). This CDR3 has 12 amino acids. Germline V gene lookup returns CDR1 MNHEY and CDR2 SVGAGI. Trimming took 4 bases from V and 6 from J, leaving 10 bases between them.

V gene TRBV6-5 combines with J gene TRBJ1-1; D is possibly TRBD1 (6 bases). Germline V gene data show CDR1 as MNHEY and CDR2 as SVGAGI. CDR3 length: 12 amino acids. Trimming stripped 6 bases from V and 10 bases from J, with 15 bases between. The CDR3 spells CASSGMGAGAFF. The CDR3 nucleotides read TGTGCCAGCAGCGGGATGGGGGCCGGAGCTTTCTTT.

The rearrangement links TRBV11-2 to TRBJ2-3, with a weak D call TRBD2 (5 bases). CDR3 size: 17 residues. Trimming shortened V by 1 base and J by 0 bases, and 14 bases separated the two germline ends. The germline V gene has CDR1 SGHAT and CDR2 FQNNGV. The CDR3 sequence is CASSLASYSASTDTQYF. The DNA for the CDR3 is TGTGCCAGCAGCTTAGCTAGCTACTCAGCTAGCACAGATACGCAGTATTTT.

The genes are TRBV27 and TRBJ2-1; unclear D gene. Germline V gene sequence: CDR1 MNHEY, CDR2 SMNVEV (reference sequence). This CDR3 is 18 amino acids long. Trimming cost V 0 bases and J 0 bases, with 15 bases left between them. The CDR3 sequence is CASSLSFGFWSSYNEQFF. In DNA form, the CDR3 reads TGTGCCAGCAGTTTATCGTTCGGTTTTTGGAGCTCCTACAATGAGCAGTTCTTC.

J is TRBJ1-3 and V is TRBV12-5; the match to TRBD1 covers 7 bases. CDR3 length equals 16 residues. Germline values: CDR1 LGHNT, CDR2 FRNRAP. With V trimmed by 2 bases and J by 0 bases, 4 bases remained unmatched. The CDR3, as DNA: TGTGCTAGTGGTTTGTCAGGGGGGAACTCTGGAAACACCATATATTTT. This gives the protein CASGLSGGNSGNTIYF. Filled out from reference TRBV12-5 and TRBJ1-3, the complete variable domain reads DARVTQTPRHKVTEMGQEVTMRCQPILGHNTVFWYRQTMMQGLELLAYFRNRAPLDDSGMPKDRFSAEMPDATLATLKIQPSEPRDSAVYFCASGLSGGNSGNTIYFGEGSWLTVV.

The rearrangement uses TRBV5-4 and TRBJ2-3, with D maybe TRBD2 (6 bases). V was shortened by 2 bases and J by 2 bases, with 12 bases between the two germline ends. Germline CDR1 SGHNT, CDR2 YYREEE (reference sequence). This CDR3 contains 15 residues. This chain's CDR3 is CASSLPRGSTDTQYF. The CDR3 nucleotides are TGTGCCAGCAGCTTACCCCGGGGGTCCACAGATACGCAGTATTTT. The variable domain in full, completed from reference TRBV5-4 and TRBJ2-3, reads ETGVTQSPTHLIKTRGQQVTLRCSSQSGHNTVSWYQQALGQGPQFIFQYYREEENGRGNFPPRFSGLQFPNYSSELNVNALELDDSALYLCASSLPRGSTDTQYFGPGTRLTVL.

The table lists this clone with a count of one. The chain has TRBV28 and TRBJ1-2; D is undetermined. Germline V gene sequence: CDR1 MDHEN, CDR2 SYDVKM. The CDR3 consists of 13 residues. Between the trimmed V and J ends, which lost 4 bases and 8 bases, there was a span of 14 bases. CDR3 coding DNA: TGTGCCAGCAGTTATCCGGGCCGGGAAGGCTACACCTTC. This encodes CASSYPGREGYTF.

The chain has TRBV5-4 and TRBJ2-1; tentative D call: TRBD2 (6 bases). Germline loops: CDR1 SGHNT, CDR2 YYREEE (reference sequence). The CDR3 runs to 14 residues. V dropped 0 bases and J dropped 10 bases, with 14 bases sitting between them. The CDR3 region is CASSLEGLAREQFF. The DNA for the CDR3 is TGTGCCAGCAGCTTGGAAGGTCTAGCGCGAGAGCAGTTCTTC.

V is TRBV6-6 and J is TRBJ1-3, with 8 bases that match TRBD1. The J segment lost 0 bases and the V segment lost 6 bases, leaving 4 bases of the junction unmatched. CDR3 size: 15 residues. CDR1 is MNHNY, CDR2 SVGAGI, per germline (reference sequence). CDR3 protein: CASSRGQASGNTIYF. CDR3 coding DNA: TGTGCCAGCAGCAGGGGACAGGCCTCTGGAAACACCATATATTTT.

The rearrangement links TRBV27 to TRBJ2-7; TRBD1 agrees at 7 bases. Germline-derived CDR1 and CDR2 are MNHEY and SMNVEV (reference sequence). The CDR3 has 13 amino acids. With V trimmed by 4 bases and J by 3 bases, 3 bases remained unmatched. The CDR3 coding sequence is TGTGCCAGCAGTTGGGGACAGCACTACGAGCAGTACTTC. Translating it yields CASSWGQHYEQYF.

V and J are TRBV7-7 and TRBJ2-2, with 7 bases matching TRBD1. V was clipped by 4 bases and J by 2 bases; unmatched bases: 4. The CDR3 is 15 residues long. Germline CDR1 SSHAT, CDR2 FNYEAQ (reference sequence). The CDR3 nucleotides are TGTGCCAGCAGCTCCGGGACAGCTAACACCGGGGAGCTGTTTTTT. The encoded protein is CASSSGTANTGELFF. Complete variable domain (other parts from reference TRBV7-7 and TRBJ2-2): GAGVSQSPRYKVTKRGQDVTLRCDPISSHATLYWYQQALGQGPEFLTYFNYEAQPDKSGLPSDRFSAERPEGSISTLTIQRTEQRDSAMYRCASSSGTANTGELFFGEGSRLTVL.

CDR3 protein: CAWSVGGWETQYF. The CDR3 DNA reads TGTGCCTGGAGCGTGGGAGGCTGGGAGACCCAGTACTTC. The chain is built from TRBV30 and TRBJ2-5, with D perhaps TRBD2 (6 bases). Trimming shortened V by 3 bases and J by 5 bases, and 13 bases separated the two germline ends. Germline values: CDR1 GTSNPN, CDR2 SVGIG (reference sequence). The CDR3 runs to 13 residues.

The chain is built from TRBV4-2 and TRBJ2-3, with D tentatively TRBD2 (6 bases). The CDR3 contains 17 residues. V gave up 4 bases and J gave up 1 base, with 18 bases separating them. From germline, CDR1 is LGHNA and CDR2 YNFKEQ. CDR3 amino acids: CASSPQSRDFGTDTQYF. The CDR3, as DNA: TGTGCCAGCAGCCCACAGAGCCGGGACTTCGGCACAGATACGCAGTATTTT.